The sequence of this T cell receptor (beta chain) was determined in a study of blood T cell repertoires in COVID-19. Across the study: Samples came from the United States, Italy and Spain, spanning acute and convalescent COVID-19.

Authors' data handling: Counts of nucleated cells, estimated from reference gene primer amplification, were obtained. Profiling relied on immunoSEQ multiplex PCR, and the TCRdb table lists in-frame clones only, not all of them. Clonal size and the V and J genes are those of that table, whereas D and trimming came from the DNA. The data show 100,000 to 150,000 clones, roughly 82% seen once. Trimming cost V 0 bases and J 5 bases; bases outside gene matches: 7. The CDR3 consists of 15 residues. Germline V gene lookup returns CDR1 SGHRS and CDR2 YFSETQ. Sequences were obtained from peripheral blood. The gene calls are TRBV5-1 and TRBJ2-5, with TRBD1 matching over 7 bases. This TCR derives from a human donor in a cohort sampled during active COVID-19. The CDR3 coding sequence is TGCGCCAGCAGCTTGGCCCGGACAGGCCGGGAGACCCAGTACTTC. Protein: CASSLARTGRETQYF.